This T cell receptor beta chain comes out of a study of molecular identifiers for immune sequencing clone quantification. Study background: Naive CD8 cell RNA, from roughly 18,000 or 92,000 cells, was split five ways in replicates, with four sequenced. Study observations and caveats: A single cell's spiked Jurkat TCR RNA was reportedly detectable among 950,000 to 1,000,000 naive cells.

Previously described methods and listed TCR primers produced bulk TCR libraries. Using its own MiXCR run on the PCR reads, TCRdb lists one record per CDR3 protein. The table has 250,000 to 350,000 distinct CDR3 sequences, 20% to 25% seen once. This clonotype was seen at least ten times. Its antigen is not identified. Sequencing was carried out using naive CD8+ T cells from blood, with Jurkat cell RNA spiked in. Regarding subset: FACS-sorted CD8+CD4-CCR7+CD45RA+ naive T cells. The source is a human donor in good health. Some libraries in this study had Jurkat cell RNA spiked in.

The CDR3 reads CASSHGTGGYYEQYF. The CDR3, as DNA: TGCGCCAGCAGCCACGGGACAGGGGGTTATTACGAGCAGTACTTC. The gene calls are TRBV4-1 and TRBJ2-7, with 11 bases that match TRBD1. The J segment lost 4 bases and the V segment lost 3 bases, leaving 5 bases of the junction unmatched. Germline CDR1 MGHRA, CDR2 YSYEKL. This CDR3 has 15 residues.